Each of the 25 T cell receptor beta chains below was sequenced from the same sample in a study of blood T cell repertoires in COVID-19. TCRdb's table, derived via immunoSEQ multiplex PCR, lists solely in-frame clones and lacks some. The data contain about 230,000 clones, under 90% of them singletons. The sample consisted of PBMCs or T cells enriched from blood (not recorded which). These receptors all come from a woman in her twenties or thirties with acute COVID-19.

The chain is built from TRBV9 and TRBJ2-3; perhaps TRBD1 as D (7 bases). The CDR3 runs 15 residues. V lost 3 bases, J lost 2 bases, and 13 bases lay in between. Germline CDR1 reads SGDLS; CDR2 reads YYNGEE. CDR3 sequence (DNA): TGTGCCAGCAGCGGCGGGACAGCTTTCACAGATACGCAGTATTTT. Translation: CASSGGTAFTDTQYF.

The gene calls are TRBV12-3 or TRBV12-4 and TRBJ1-2; 9 bases map to TRBD1. The CDR3 has 13 residues. V was clipped by 8 bases and J by 8 bases; unmatched bases: 9. The CDR3 coding sequence is TGTGCCAGCGGACTACAGGGGGCGCGGGGCTACACCTTC. Translating gives CASGLQGARGYTF.

The chain couples TRBV12-3 or TRBV12-4 to TRBJ2-4, with a weak D call TRBD1 (5 bases). V was shortened by 8 bases and J by 8 bases, with 16 bases between the two germline ends. The CDR3 loop spans 13 amino acids. Here the CDR3 DNA reads TGTGCCAGCTCAGACCACAGGCAGTACATTCAGTACTTC. It encodes CASSDHRQYIQYF.

This rearrangement joins TRBV4-3 to TRBJ2-5; the match to TRBD1 covers 9 bases. J lost 4 bases, V lost 3 bases, and 6 bases had no gene match. Germline V gives CDR1 LGHNA, CDR2 YSLEER. The CDR3 runs 15 residues. The CDR3 here is CASSHSGTGIETQYF. DNA for the CDR3: TGCGCCAGCAGCCACTCCGGGACAGGGATAGAGACCCAGTACTTC.

The chain couples TRBV5-4 to TRBJ1-1, with 12 nucleotides matching TRBD1. CDR1 is SGHNT, CDR2 YYREEE, per germline (reference sequence). This CDR3 contains 17 residues. Trimming at V came to 2 bases and at J to 0 bases, leaving 5 bases not matched to a gene. CDR3 amino acids: CASSLGTGGLMNTEAFF. The CDR3 bases are TGTGCCAGCAGCTTAGGGACAGGGGGCCTCATGAACACTGAAGCTTTCTTT.

The V gene is TRBV27, the J gene TRBJ1-5, with 7 bases matching TRBD1. The CDR3 consists of 14 residues. V trimming: 2 bases; J trimming: 3 bases; junction bases outside the gene matches: 1. Germline loops: CDR1 MNHEY, CDR2 SMNVEV (reference sequence). CDR3 loop: CASSLKGANQPQHF. The CDR3 DNA follows: TGTGCCAGCAGTTTAAAGGGGGCCAATCAGCCCCAGCATTTT.

This clone was counted many times. This rearrangement joins TRBV19 to TRBJ1-2; D uncertain. Germline CDR1 reads LNHDA; CDR2 reads SQIVND (reference sequence). Deletions cut 3 bases from V and 10 bases from J, with 18 bases between. This CDR3 is built from 14 residues. CDR3 sequence: CASSINIRSYDYTF. CDR3 coding DNA: TGTGCCAGTAGTATCAATATACGGTCCTACGACTACACCTTC.

The J gene is TRBJ1-2, the V gene TRBV2; 7 bases are shared with TRBD1. There are 13 residues in the CDR3. The germline V gene encodes CDR1 SNHLY and CDR2 FYNNEI. V was pared by 5 bases and J by 4 bases, with 4 bases of the junction left unmatched. CDR3 region: CASSRGQSYGYTF. CDR3 in DNA: TGTGCCAGCAGTAGGGGGCAGAGCTATGGCTACACCTTC.

The chain combines TRBV24-1 with TRBJ2-3; 9 bases line up with TRBD1. The CDR3 is 16 residues long. V was clipped by 3 bases and J by 4 bases; unmatched bases: 7. Germline-derived CDR1 and CDR2 are KGHDR and SFDVKD. The CDR3 protein is CATSDPRTGAADTQYF. The CDR3 DNA is TGTGCCACCAGTGATCCAAGGACAGGGGCGGCAGATACGCAGTATTTT.

The chain uses TRBV3-1 (or the pseudogene TRBV3-2) and TRBJ2-1, with no clear D. The CDR3 length is 16 residues. The germline V and J ends were trimmed by 3 bases and 0 bases, with 12 bases remaining between them. The germline gives CDR1 LGHDT, CDR2 YNNKEL (reference sequence). The CDR3, as DNA: TGTGCCAGCAGCCAGGCGACTGTCAGCTCCTACAATGAGCAGTTCTTC. Amino acid sequence: CASSQATVSSYNEQFF.

This chain joins TRBV7-2 and TRBJ1-5; D unresolved. Between the trimmed V and J ends, which lost 2 bases and 7 bases, there was a span of 12 bases. The CDR3 spans 14 residues. Germline lookup yields CDR1 SGHTA and CDR2 FQGNSA. The CDR3 region is CASSLQSSEQPQHF. The CDR3, as DNA: TGTGCCAGCAGCTTACAGTCAAGCGAACAGCCCCAGCATTTT.

V usage is TRBV27 and J usage is TRBJ2-7; TRBD2 is a possible D gene (6 bases). V lost 5 bases and J lost 4, with 18 bases in between. The V gene's germline CDR1 is MNHEY and CDR2 SMNVEV (reference sequence). The CDR3 runs to 15 residues. CDR3 bases: TGTGCCAGCAGTCCCTCGGGCCACGGAGGGTACGAGCAGTACTTC. Translation gives CASSPSGHGGYEQYF.

Of note for this clone: This sample also contains other DNA sequences that code for the same CDR3. The genes are TRBV10-3 and TRBJ1-2, with D possibly TRBD1 on 5 matching bases. Trimming shortened V by 0 bases and J by 7 bases, and 6 bases separated the two germline ends. The CDR3 contains 12 residues. Germline-derived CDR1 and CDR2 are ENHRY and SYGVKD. The CDR3 here is CAISESTGGYTF. For the CDR3, the DNA is TGTGCCATCAGTGAGTCTACAGGTGGCTACACCTTC.

This chain's CDR3 is CATSRTRGTNQPQHF. The CDR3 nucleotides are TGTGCCACCAGCAGGACGAGGGGGACCAATCAGCCCCAGCATTTT. This sequence joins TRBV15 and TRBJ1-5, with D tentatively TRBD1 (6 bases). There are 15 residues in the CDR3. The V end was cut by 3 bases, the J end by 3 bases, with 12 bases between. Germline CDR1 and CDR2: LNHNV and YYDKDF (reference sequence).

The chain links TRBV5-1 to TRBJ1-4, with 8 positions matching TRBD1. CDR3 length: 15 residues. The V gene end was trimmed by 0 bases and the J gene end by 8 bases; junction bases not matched to a gene: 6. CDR1 is SGHRS and CDR2 is YFSETQ in the germline V gene. The CDR3 reads CASSLGGQGGEKLFF. DNA for the CDR3: TGCGCCAGCAGCTTGGGAGGACAGGGAGGCGAAAAACTGTTTTTT.

The chain couples TRBV10-3 to TRBJ1-3; no clear D gene. CDR3 size: 16 residues. Germline lookup yields CDR1 ENHRY and CDR2 SYGVKD. Trimming removed 7 bases from V and 0 bases from J, with 16 bases in between. Here the CDR3 DNA reads TGTGCCATCACGGCGGGAGGCAGCCGCTCTGGAAACACCATATATTTT. Amino acids: CAITAGGSRSGNTIYF.

V and J are TRBV28 and TRBJ2-1; tentative D call: TRBD1 (6 bases). CDR1 and CDR2 from the germline V gene are MDHEN and SYDVKM. This CDR3 region has 13 residues. Deletions cut 7 bases from V and 4 bases from J, with 11 bases between. The CDR3 bases are TGTGCCAGCAAACCCGACAGGTACAATGAGCAGTTCTTC. Its protein is CASKPDRYNEQFF.

This sequence joins TRBV25-1 and TRBJ2-6; perhaps TRBD1 as D (5 bases). CDR1 and CDR2 from the germline V gene are MGHDK and SYGVNS. V lost 6 bases, J lost 1 base, and 7 bases lay in between. The CDR3 covers 14 residues. CDR3 in DNA: TGTGCCAGCAGACAGGATTCTGGGGCCAACGTCCTGACTTTC. Translated: CASRQDSGANVLTF.

This clone was detected once. This chain joins TRBV9 and TRBJ2-3, with 8 bases matching TRBD2. The trim removed 4 bases at V and 4 bases at J, leaving 11 bases unmatched. CDR1 is SGDLS and CDR2 is YYNGEE in the germline V gene. The CDR3 consists of 16 residues. The CDR3 nucleotides read TGTGCCAGCAGCTCACGTACGGGGGGGCAGTCAGATACGCAGTATTTT. This gives the protein CASSSRTGGQSDTQYF.

The chain uses TRBV25-1 and TRBJ2-3; 10 nucleotides agree with TRBD2. V gave up 7 bases and J gave up 5 bases; unmatched junction bases: 6. The CDR3 runs to 14 residues. CDR1 is MGHDK and CDR2 is SYGVNS in the germline V gene. The CDR3 nucleotides read TGTGCCAGCACCCACGGACTAGCGGTAGATACGCAGTATTTT. Residues: CASTHGLAVDTQYF.

The chain employs TRBV19 and TRBJ1-5; D is ambiguous. Trimming took off 3 bases at V and 5 bases at J, with 11 bases between the two ends. The CDR3 contains 14 residues. Per the germline V gene, CDR1 is LNHDA and CDR2 is SQIVND (reference sequence). CDR3 sequence (DNA): TGTGCCAGTAGTATTTCTGGACTCTATCAGCCCCAGCATTTT. Its translation: CASSISGLYQPQHF.

This clone was observed a few times. J is TRBJ2-7 and V is TRBV6-5, with TRBD1 as a possible D gene (6 bases). The CDR3 consists of 13 residues. Per germline, CDR1 MNHEY and CDR2 SVGAGI. The V end was cut by 7 bases, the J end by 7 bases, with 17 bases between. The CDR3 region has the DNA TGTGCCAGCAAGTCAGGGGTCTTCCGTGAGCAGTACTTC. It is translated as CASKSGVFREQYF.

The chain uses TRBV19 and TRBJ1-2, with TRBD1 as a possible D gene (5 bases). Between the trimmed V and J ends, which lost 4 bases and 2 bases, there was a span of 11 bases. Germline-derived CDR1 and CDR2 are LNHDA and SQIVND (reference sequence). This CDR3 is built from 14 residues. CDR3: CASSTPGGNYGYTF. The CDR3 nucleotides are TGTGCCAGTAGTACCCCTGGGGGGAACTATGGCTACACCTTC. The full variable domain, with the rest looked up from reference TRBV19 and TRBJ1-2, is DGGITQSPKYLFRKEGQNVTLSCEQNLNHDAMYWYRQDPGQGLRLIYYSQIVNDFQKGDIAEGYSVSREKKESFPLTVTSAQKNPTAFYLCASSTPGGNYGYTFGSGTRLTVV.

The V call is TRBV19, the J call TRBJ1-2, with D possibly TRBD1 on 6 matching bases. Germline V gene lookup returns CDR1 LNHDA and CDR2 SQIVND (reference sequence). The V gene lost 2 bases and the J gene lost 8 bases, with 15 bases spanning the gap. This CDR3 region has 14 residues. CDR3 sequence reads: CASSISRGAQGYTF. The CDR3 nucleotides read TGTGCCAGTAGTATAAGCCGGGGGGCACAGGGCTACACCTTC.

This clone was seen just once. This rearrangement joins TRBV19 to TRBJ2-1; 11 bases match TRBD1. CDR3 length: 13 residues. CDR1 is LNHDA and CDR2 is SQIVND in the germline V gene (reference sequence). Trimming removed 4 bases from V and 7 bases from J; junction bases left unmatched: 0. CDR3 sequence (DNA): TGTGCCAGTAGTAGGGACAGGGGGAATGAGCAGTTCTTC. Translation: CASSRDRGNEQFF.